This is a list of T cell receptor beta chains from one sample in a study of blood T cell repertoires in COVID-19. Sequencing was performed with immunoSEQ multiplex PCR; in TCRdb, only in-frame clones are kept and a portion is missing. The data contain under 100,000 clones, over 75% of them singletons. The source material was peripheral blood. The receptors derive from a man in his fifties or sixties with acute or convalescent COVID-19. Both conserved end residues are part of each CDR3. Fields, in order: D gene, V gene, J gene, CDR3 protein. D genes are given only for firm matches.

TRBD1	TRBV7-9	TRBJ1-2	CASSQGTGLGYTF
TRBD2	TRBV19	TRBJ2-7	CASSIGTSGSYEQYF
TRBD2	TRBV24-1	TRBJ2-5	CATSDATWSGGIAEYF
.	TRBV29-1	TRBJ1-1	CSVSGNTEAFF
.	TRBV5-1	TRBJ1-1	CASTSGERTEAFF
TRBD2	TRBV5-1	TRBJ2-1	CASSLTSGYYNEQFF
TRBD2	TRBV2	TRBJ2-5	CASSGAAGGVGETQYF
.	TRBV2	TRBJ1-6	CASSERSSYNSPLHF
.	TRBV11-2	TRBJ1-1	CASSLDEVNEAFF
TRBD1	TRBV12-5	TRBJ1-5	CASGTGQGSNQPQHF
.	TRBV3-1/TRBV3-2	TRBJ2-4	CASSPRGGERKNIQYF
.	TRBV20-1	TRBJ1-2	CSASFSYRYTF
.	TRBV30	TRBJ1-3	CAWMKRVGNTIYF
TRBD2	TRBV6-2/TRBV6-3	TRBJ2-3	CASSRDSGEGTQYF
.	TRBV5-1	TRBJ2-1	CASSLGAGSDEQFF
.	TRBV5-4	TRBJ2-7	CASSLGLALHEQYF
.	TRBV5-1	TRBJ1-3	CASSLEGLGGNTIYF
TRBD2	TRBV5-8	TRBJ2-1	CASSFLTLAGVF
.	TRBV19	TRBJ2-3	CASSISGDTQYF
TRBD2	TRBV11-2	TRBJ2-7	CASSLVSGGSATYEQYF
.	TRBV29-1	TRBJ2-1	CSVEGWQGPSSYNEQFF
TRBD1	TRBV10-3	TRBJ1-1	CAISESWTGAHTEAFF
TRBD1	TRBV19	TRBJ1-6	CASMGSGQINSPLHF
.	TRBV21-1	TRBJ1-1	CASTHWQGPGNTEAFF
.	TRBV6-1	TRBJ2-7	CASSEGPGYSYEQYF
.	TRBV15	TRBJ2-7	CATSRDLLREQYF
TRBD1	TRBV29-1	TRBJ1-2	CSVRTGDKGGYTF
TRBD1	TRBV4-1	TRBJ1-2	CASSQRQGSGYGYTF
TRBD2	TRBV7-2	TRBJ2-2	CASSPRTSGVNTGELFF
.	TRBV6-5	TRBJ2-7	CASRLAGTQGEYF
.	TRBV3-1/TRBV3-2	TRBJ2-2	CASSLPGHSTGELFF
.	TRBV19	TRBJ1-2	CASTHRDSYGYTF
TRBD2	TRBV9	TRBJ2-1	CASSVRASGSGEQFF
.	TRBV6-5	TRBJ2-7	CASTGAEQYF
TRBD2	TRBV3-1/TRBV3-2	TRBJ2-7	CANPGTSHEQYF
.	TRBV23-1	TRBJ2-2	CASSQSGAPQAGELFF
TRBD2	TRBV28	TRBJ2-3	CASSLAGGPSTDTQYF
TRBD1	TRBV7-6	TRBJ1-1	CASSLRPGTGANTEAFF
.	TRBV27	TRBJ2-1	CASSFPVGVGYNEQFF
.	TRBV13	TRBJ2-2	CASSLGRRLAGELFF
.	TRBV10-3	TRBJ1-1	CAISRDTNTEAFF
TRBD2	TRBV5-1	TRBJ2-1	CASSLLGGRAEEQFF
TRBD1	TRBV4-1	TRBJ1-2	CASSQMTQGNYGYTF
.	TRBV7-2	TRBJ2-1	CASSFIDEQFF
TRBD2	TRBV29-1	TRBJ2-7	CSAGREGNEQYF